This T cell receptor beta chain derives from a study of blood T cell repertoires in COVID-19. The overall study: Acute and convalescent COVID-19 specimens originated in the United States, Italy and Spain. The cDNA or gDNA used as material had been derived from T cells, B-cell-depleted T cells, or PBMCs.

Study members were between about 18 and 95 years old and lived in approximately 25 US regions. Cohorts were determined from participant-reported clinical history. The table came from immunoSEQ multiplex PCR; TCRdb's copy has only in-frame clones and leaves some out. The top ten hold approximately 9% of the sample, which has about 210,000 clones, about 86% seen once. This CDR3 region has 14 residues. Germline V gene data show CDR1 as MNHEY and CDR2 as SVGAGI. Trimming stripped 7 bases from V and 0 bases from J, with 10 bases between. V and J are TRBV6-5 and TRBJ1-3; the D is unclear. This sequence originates from a woman aged 50 to 60 with acute COVID-19. What was sequenced was PBMCs or T cells enriched from blood (not recorded which). CDR3 sequence reads: CASTPFSSGNTIYF. In DNA form, the CDR3 reads TGTGCCAGCACCCCATTCAGCTCTGGAAACACCATATATTTT.